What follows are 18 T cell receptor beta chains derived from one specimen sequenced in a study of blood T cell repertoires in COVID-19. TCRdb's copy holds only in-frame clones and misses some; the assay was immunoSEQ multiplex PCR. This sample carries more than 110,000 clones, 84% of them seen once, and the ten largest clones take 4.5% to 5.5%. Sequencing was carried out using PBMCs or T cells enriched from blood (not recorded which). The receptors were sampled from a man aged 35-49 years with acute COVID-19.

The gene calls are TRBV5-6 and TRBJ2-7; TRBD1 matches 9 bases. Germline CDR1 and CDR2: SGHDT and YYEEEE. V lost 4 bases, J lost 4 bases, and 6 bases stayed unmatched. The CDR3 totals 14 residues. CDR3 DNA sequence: TGTGCCAGCAGCGGCGGGACAGGGTCTTACGAGCAGTACTTC. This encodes CASSGGTGSYEQYF.

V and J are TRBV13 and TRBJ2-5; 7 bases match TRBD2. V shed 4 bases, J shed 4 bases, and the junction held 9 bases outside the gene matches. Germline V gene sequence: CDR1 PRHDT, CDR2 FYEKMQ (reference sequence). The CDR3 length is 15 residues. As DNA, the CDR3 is TGTGCCAGCAGCTCCCGGGGCGGGGGTGGAGAGACCCAGTACTTC. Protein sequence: CASSSRGGGGETQYF.

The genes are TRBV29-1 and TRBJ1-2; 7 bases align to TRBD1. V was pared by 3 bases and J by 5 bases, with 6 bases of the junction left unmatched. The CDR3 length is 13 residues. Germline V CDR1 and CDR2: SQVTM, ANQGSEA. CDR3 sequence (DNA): TGCAGCGTTGATTTAGGGACAGCATATGGCTACACCTTC. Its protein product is CSVDLGTAYGYTF.

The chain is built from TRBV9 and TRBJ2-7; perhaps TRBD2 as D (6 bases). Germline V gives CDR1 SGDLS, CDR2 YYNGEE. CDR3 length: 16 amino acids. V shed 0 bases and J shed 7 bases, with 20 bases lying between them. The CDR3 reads CASSVAGSPGVREQYF. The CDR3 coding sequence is TGTGCCAGCAGCGTAGCGGGGTCCCCGGGGGTCCGGGAGCAGTACTTC.

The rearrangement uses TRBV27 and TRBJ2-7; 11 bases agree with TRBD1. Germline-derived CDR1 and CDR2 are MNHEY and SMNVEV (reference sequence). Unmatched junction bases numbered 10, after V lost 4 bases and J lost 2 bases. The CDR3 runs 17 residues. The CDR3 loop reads CASSSRSGQGATYEQYF. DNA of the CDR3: TGTGCCAGCAGTTCCAGAAGTGGACAGGGGGCAACCTACGAGCAGTACTTC.

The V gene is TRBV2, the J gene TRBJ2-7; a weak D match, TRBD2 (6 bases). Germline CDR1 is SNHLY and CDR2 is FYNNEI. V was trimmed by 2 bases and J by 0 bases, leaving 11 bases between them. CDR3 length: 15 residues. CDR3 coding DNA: TGTGCCAGCAGTGAACGTGAGCGGGCCTCCTACGAGCAGTACTTC. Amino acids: CASSERERASYEQYF.

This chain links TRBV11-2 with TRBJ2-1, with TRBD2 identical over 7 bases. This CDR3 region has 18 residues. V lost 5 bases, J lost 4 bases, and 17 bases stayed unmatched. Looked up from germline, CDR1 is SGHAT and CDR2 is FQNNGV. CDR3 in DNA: TGTGCCAGCAGCCTCAAGGACCCTAGCGGAGAAAAATACAATGAGCAGTTCTTC. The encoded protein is CASSLKDPSGEKYNEQFF.

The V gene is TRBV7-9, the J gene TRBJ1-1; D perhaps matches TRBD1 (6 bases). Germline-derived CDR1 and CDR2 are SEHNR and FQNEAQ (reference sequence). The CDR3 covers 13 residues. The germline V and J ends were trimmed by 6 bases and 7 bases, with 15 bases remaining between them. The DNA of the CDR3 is TGTGCCAGCAGTCAACAGGGTCCTGGTGAAGCTTTCTTT. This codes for CASSQQGPGEAFF.

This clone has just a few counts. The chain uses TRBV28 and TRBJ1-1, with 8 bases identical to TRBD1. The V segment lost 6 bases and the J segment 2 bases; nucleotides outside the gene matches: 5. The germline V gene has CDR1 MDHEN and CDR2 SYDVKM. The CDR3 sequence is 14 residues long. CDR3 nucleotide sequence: TGTGCCAGCAGACTGACAGGGGACAACACTGAAGCTTTCTTT. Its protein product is CASRLTGDNTEAFF.

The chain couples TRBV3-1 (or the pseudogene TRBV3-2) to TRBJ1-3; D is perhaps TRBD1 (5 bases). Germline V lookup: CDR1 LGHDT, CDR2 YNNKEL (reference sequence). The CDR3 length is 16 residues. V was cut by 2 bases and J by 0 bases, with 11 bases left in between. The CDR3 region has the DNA TGTGCCAGCAGCCAATCTGCGGGGGGCTCTGGAAACACCATATATTTT. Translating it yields CASSQSAGGSGNTIYF.

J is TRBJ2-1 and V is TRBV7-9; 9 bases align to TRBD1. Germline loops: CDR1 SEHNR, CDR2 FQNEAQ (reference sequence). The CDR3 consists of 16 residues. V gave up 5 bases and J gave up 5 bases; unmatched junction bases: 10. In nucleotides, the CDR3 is TGTGCCAGCAGCGGCCTGACAGGGGGAGAAAACAATGAGCAGTTCTTC. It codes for CASSGLTGGENNEQFF. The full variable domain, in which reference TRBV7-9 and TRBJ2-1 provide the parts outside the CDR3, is DTGVSQNPRHKITKRGQNVTFRCDPISEHNRLYWYRQTLGQGPEFLTYFQNEAQLEKSRLLSDRFSAERPKGSFSTLEIQRTEQGDSAMYLCASSGLTGGENNEQFFGPGTRLTVL.

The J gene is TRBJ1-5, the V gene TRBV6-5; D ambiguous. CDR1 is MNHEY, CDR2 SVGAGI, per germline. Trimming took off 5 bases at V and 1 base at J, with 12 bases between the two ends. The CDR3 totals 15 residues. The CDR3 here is CASSPTGPSNQPQHF. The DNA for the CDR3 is TGTGCCAGCAGTCCGACGGGTCCGAGCAATCAGCCCCAGCATTTT.

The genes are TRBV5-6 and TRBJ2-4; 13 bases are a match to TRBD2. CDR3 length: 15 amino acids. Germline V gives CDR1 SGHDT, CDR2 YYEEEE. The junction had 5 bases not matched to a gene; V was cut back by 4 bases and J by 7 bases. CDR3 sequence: CASSPGLAGANIQYF. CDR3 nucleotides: TGTGCCAGCAGCCCTGGACTAGCGGGAGCCAACATTCAGTACTTC.

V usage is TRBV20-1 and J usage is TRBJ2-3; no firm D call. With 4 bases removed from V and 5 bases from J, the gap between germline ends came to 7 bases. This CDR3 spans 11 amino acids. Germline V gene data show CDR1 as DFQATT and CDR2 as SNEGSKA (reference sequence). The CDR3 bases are TGCAGTGCTATGCGCGAAGATACGCAGTATTTT. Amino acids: CSAMREDTQYF.

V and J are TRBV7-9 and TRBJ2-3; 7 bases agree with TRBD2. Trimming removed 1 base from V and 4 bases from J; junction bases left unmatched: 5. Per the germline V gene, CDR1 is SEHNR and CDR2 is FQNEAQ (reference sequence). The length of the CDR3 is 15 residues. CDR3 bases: TGTGCCAGCAGCTTAGAGGGAGGGCCGGCAGATACGCAGTATTTT. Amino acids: CASSLEGGPADTQYF.

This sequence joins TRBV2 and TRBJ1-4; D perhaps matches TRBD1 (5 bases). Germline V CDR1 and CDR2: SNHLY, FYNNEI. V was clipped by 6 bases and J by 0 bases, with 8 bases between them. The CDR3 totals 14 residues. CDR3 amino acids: CASSAQATNEKLFF. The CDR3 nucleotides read TGTGCCAGCAGCGCACAGGCAACTAATGAAAAACTGTTTTTT. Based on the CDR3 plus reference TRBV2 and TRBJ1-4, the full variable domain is EPEVTQTPSHQVTQMGQEVILRCVPISNHLYFYWYRQILGQKVEFLVSFYNNEISEKSEIFDDQFSVERPDGSNFTLKIRSTKLEDSAMYFCASSAQATNEKLFFGSGTQLSVL.

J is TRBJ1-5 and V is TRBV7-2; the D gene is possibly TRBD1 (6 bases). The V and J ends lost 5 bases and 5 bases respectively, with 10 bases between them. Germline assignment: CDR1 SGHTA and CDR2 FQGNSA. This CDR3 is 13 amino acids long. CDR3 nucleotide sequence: TGTGCCAGCAGCCTTAACAGGGATCAGCCCCAGCATTTT. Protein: CASSLNRDQPQHF.

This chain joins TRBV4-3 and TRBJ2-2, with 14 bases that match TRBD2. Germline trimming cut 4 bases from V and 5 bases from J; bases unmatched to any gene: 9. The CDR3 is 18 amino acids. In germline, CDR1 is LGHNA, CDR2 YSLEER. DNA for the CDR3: TGCGCCAGCAGCCTCGGGAGACTAGCGGGGGGGCCAACCGGGGAGCTGTTTTTT. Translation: CASSLGRLAGGPTGELFF.